What follows describes a single T cell receptor beta chain. What it recognizes is unknown. This sample was included in a study of T cell responses to AZD1222 COVID-19 vaccine. On the study more broadly: Second-dose groups at about 4 or about 12 weeks were pooled. Study results and limitations: Just 5 or 6 AZD1222 recipients tested seropositive at baseline. Donor demographics were predominantly white British with a female majority; clonal diversity may be underestimated.

Clones were sequenced by immunoSEQ multiplex PCR, and TCRdb holds only the in-frame ones, with some missing. The sample includes 100,000 to 130,000 clones, approximately 86% seen only once; the top ten take about 3.3%. This CDR3 has 17 residues. The junction had 13 bases not matched to a gene; V was cut back by 4 bases and J by 2 bases. The V gene's germline CDR1 is MDHEN and CDR2 SYDVKM. The V gene is TRBV28, the J gene TRBJ2-7; 8 bases agree with TRBD2. Sequenced material: peripheral blood, taken on day 0 of AZD1222 vaccination. The sequence was collected from an adult in good health. The CDR3 here is CASSWGWAGGLTYEQYF. The CDR3 coding sequence is TGTGCCAGCAGTTGGGGATGGGCGGGGGGCCTAACCTACGAGCAGTACTTC. Based on the CDR3 plus reference TRBV28 and TRBJ2-7, the full variable domain is DVKVTQSSRYLVKRTGEKVFLECVQDMDHENMFWYRQDPGLGLRLIYFSYDVKMKEKGDIPEGYSVSREKKERFSLILESASTNQTSMYLCASSWGWAGGLTYEQYFGPGTRLTVT.